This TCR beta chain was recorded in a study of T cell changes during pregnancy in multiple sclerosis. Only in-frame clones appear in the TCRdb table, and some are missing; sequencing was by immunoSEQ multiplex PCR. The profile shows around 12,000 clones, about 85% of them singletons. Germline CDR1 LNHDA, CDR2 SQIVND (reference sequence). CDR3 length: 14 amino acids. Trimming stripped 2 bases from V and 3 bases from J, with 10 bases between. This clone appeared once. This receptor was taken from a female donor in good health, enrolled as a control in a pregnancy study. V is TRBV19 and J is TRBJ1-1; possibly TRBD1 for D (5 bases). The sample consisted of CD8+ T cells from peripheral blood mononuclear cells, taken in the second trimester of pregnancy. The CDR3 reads CASSISGPYTEAFF. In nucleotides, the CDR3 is TGTGCCAGTAGTATATCAGGGCCTTACACTGAAGCTTTCTTT. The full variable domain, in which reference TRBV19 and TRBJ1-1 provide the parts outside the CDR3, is DGGITQSPKYLFRKEGQNVTLSCEQNLNHDAMYWYRQDPGQGLRLIYYSQIVNDFQKGDIAEGYSVSREKKESFPLTVTSAQKNPTAFYLCASSISGPYTEAFFGQGTRLTVV.